A single sample gave rise to the 32 T cell receptor beta chains below, sequenced in a study of T-cell reconstitution after alpha-beta-depleted transplantation in children. This sample's TCRbeta library carried unique molecular identifier barcodes. A single record per CDR3 protein comes from TCRdb applying MiXCR to the PCR reads. In the table there are about 980,000 distinct CDR3 sequences, roughly 29% of which are singletons. Sequencing used PBMCs, mostly from graft donor cells, obtained 360 days after TCRalphabeta/CD19-depleted stem cell transplant. Source of these receptors: a boy in the first two years of life who had a stem cell transplant for SCID, so the T cells may come from the graft donor.

This clonotype was observed a handful of times. This sequence joins TRBV5-4 and TRBJ2-5; 10 bases are shared with TRBD2. J was trimmed by 10 bases and V by 1 base; bases with no gene match: 7. CDR1 is SGHNT, CDR2 YYREEE, per germline (reference sequence). CDR3 length equals 14 residues. This chain's CDR3 is CASSLNSGGWDQYF. The CDR3 nucleotides are TGTGCCAGCAGCTTGAATAGCGGGGGGTGGGACCAGTACTTC.

This clonotype was found a few times. J is TRBJ2-5 and V is TRBV6-5; TRBD2 matches 7 bases. Germline V gives CDR1 MNHEY, CDR2 SVGAGI. Unmatched junction bases numbered 11, after V lost 2 bases and J lost 2 bases. The CDR3 contains 17 residues. In nucleotides, the CDR3 is TGTGCCAGCAGTTACGGCGACCCATCGGGGGGTCAAGAGACCCAGTACTTC. Translated, it gives CASSYGDPSGGQETQYF.

This chain's CDR3 is CATTPGRPGTEAFF. In nucleotides, the CDR3 is TGTGCCACCACTCCTGGGCGGCCGGGGACTGAAGCTTTCTTT. The rearrangement links TRBV12-3 or TRBV12-4 to TRBJ1-1, with D uncertain. Trimming took 10 bases from V and 5 from J, leaving 20 bases between them. The CDR3 covers 14 residues.

The chain carries TRBV29-1 and TRBJ2-7; 7 nucleotides line up with TRBD2. This CDR3 is 12 amino acids long. The ends lost 4 bases at V and 4 bases at J; junction bases unmatched: 4. Germline lookup yields CDR1 SQVTM and CDR2 ANQGSEA. The CDR3 is CSVVGGKYEQYF. Here the CDR3 DNA reads TGCAGCGTTGTCGGGGGGAAGTACGAGCAGTACTTC.

This clonotype showed up many times. The CDR3 DNA reads TGCAGCGTTGGACAGGGGAGGACTGAAGCTTTCTTT. Amino acids: CSVGQGRTEAFF. This sequence joins TRBV29-1 and TRBJ1-1, with 8 bases matching TRBD1. Germline V gene lookup returns CDR1 SQVTM and CDR2 ANQGSEA. The CDR3 spans 12 residues. Trimming took 4 bases from V and 5 from J; bases not matched to a gene: 3.

The table lists this clonotype with a few counts. The chain combines TRBV24-1 with TRBJ2-1; possibly TRBD1 for D (5 bases). The germline V and J ends were trimmed by 2 bases and 4 bases, with 11 bases remaining between them. The CDR3 consists of 15 residues. Germline CDR1 is KGHDR and CDR2 is SFDVKD. CDR3 residues: CATSDSGQSYNEQFF. In nucleotides, the CDR3 is TGTGCCACCAGTGATTCAGGGCAGTCGTACAATGAGCAGTTCTTC.

This clonotype was detected only a few times. CDR3 sequence reads: CASSLDRAPAGQYF. The DNA of the CDR3 is TGCGCCAGCAGCTTGGACAGGGCCCCCGCGGGCCAGTACTTC. The chain couples TRBV5-1 to TRBJ2-5, with D possibly matching TRBD1 (6 bases). The CDR3 sequence is 14 residues long. V was pared by 0 bases and J by 10 bases, with 16 bases between. In germline, CDR1 is SGHRS, CDR2 YFSETQ.

This chain uses TRBV5-6 with TRBJ2-5, with D uncertain. This CDR3 contains 15 residues. Germline loops: CDR1 SGHDT, CDR2 YYEEEE. Trimming took off 2 bases at V and 1 base at J, with 12 bases between the two ends. This CDR3 reads CASSLLLGSQETQYF. The DNA for the CDR3 is TGTGCCAGCAGCTTACTACTGGGCTCCCAAGAGACCCAGTACTTC.

Only one count was recorded for this clonotype. The chain combines TRBV5-1 with TRBJ1-3; TRBD1 is a possible D gene (5 bases). Deletions cut 0 bases from V and 4 bases from J, with 8 bases between. This CDR3 has 14 amino acids. The germline CDR1 and CDR2 sequences are SGHRS and YFSETQ. The CDR3 nucleotides are TGCGCCAGCAGCTTGGGACAGACGGGAAACACCATATATTTT. Encoded protein: CASSLGQTGNTIYF.

The V and J genes are TRBV9 and TRBJ1-2; D may be TRBD1 (5 bases). V dropped 4 bases and J dropped 4 bases, with 17 bases sitting between them. CDR3 size: 15 residues. Germline CDR1 SGDLS, CDR2 YYNGEE. CDR3 sequence: CASSLWGAGSYGYTF. In DNA form, the CDR3 reads TGTGCCAGCAGCCTCTGGGGAGCAGGGAGCTATGGCTACACCTTC.

J is TRBJ1-1 and V is TRBV5-6; the match to TRBD1 covers 7 bases. The CDR3 runs 19 residues. CDR1 and CDR2 (germline): SGHDT, YYEEEE. Trimming took 1 base from V and 0 from J; bases not matched to a gene: 15. DNA of the CDR3: TGTGCCAGCAGCTTGTGGACAGGAGGTCGGAGTACCATGAACACTGAAGCTTTCTTT. It specifies CASSLWTGGRSTMNTEAFF.

The CDR3 nucleotides read TGTGCCACCAGCAGAGCAACCGGCGGCAGGAGCTCCTACGAGCAGTACTTC. It yields the protein CATSRATGGRSSYEQYF. The chain employs TRBV15 and TRBJ2-7, with D uncertain. With 1 base removed from V and 0 bases from J, the gap between germline ends came to 16 bases. CDR1 and CDR2 from the germline V gene are LNHNV and YYDKDF (reference sequence). This CDR3 comprises 17 residues.

The chain couples TRBV28 to TRBJ2-3; either TRBD1 or TRBD2 may supply D (5 bases each). The CDR3 is 14 amino acids. Trimming stripped 8 bases from V and 0 bases from J, with 12 bases between. Germline V gives CDR1 MDHEN, CDR2 SYDVKM. The DNA of the CDR3 is TGTGCCAGCGGGGACGGAGCTAGCACAGATACGCAGTATTTT. Translation: CASGDGASTDTQYF.

The sample holds many counts of this clonotype. The chain is built from TRBV11-2 and TRBJ2-2; TRBD1 agrees at 7 bases. Germline loops: CDR1 SGHAT, CDR2 FQNNGV. The CDR3 extends over 14 amino acids. The V segment lost 8 bases and the J segment 6 bases; nucleotides outside the gene matches: 9. The CDR3, as DNA: TGTGCCAGCCGCAAGGGGGCCGGGTCCGGGGAGCTGTTTTTT. Translation gives CASRKGAGSGELFF.

This clonotype occurred many times. V gene TRBV28 combines with J gene TRBJ1-5; D not resolved. The germline CDR1 and CDR2 sequences are MDHEN and SYDVKM. The CDR3 sequence is 15 residues long. Trimming cost V 3 bases and J 0 bases, with 9 bases left between them. CDR3 sequence: CASSFAKGSNQPQHF. In DNA form, the CDR3 reads TGTGCCAGCAGTTTTGCGAAGGGTAGCAATCAGCCCCAGCATTTT.

The chain links TRBV7-2 to TRBJ2-3; D call uncertain. Trimming took 3 bases from V and 6 from J, leaving 10 bases between them. In germline, CDR1 is SGHTA, CDR2 FQGNSA. This CDR3 has 13 residues. The CDR3 sequence: CASSFPAPDTQYF. CDR3 DNA sequence: TGTGCCAGCAGCTTCCCAGCACCGGATACGCAGTATTTT.

The chain combines TRBV10-3 with TRBJ2-3, with a weak D call TRBD1 (6 bases). Germline lookup yields CDR1 ENHRY and CDR2 SYGVKD. The CDR3 is made up of 16 amino acids. The ends were cut back, 0 bases at V and 0 bases at J, with 10 bases in the middle. This chain's CDR3 is CAISESSRGSTDTQYF. CDR3 nucleotides: TGTGCCATCAGTGAGTCGAGTAGGGGGAGCACAGATACGCAGTATTTT.

V usage is TRBV5-1 and J usage is TRBJ2-1; no firm D call. This CDR3 has 16 residues. Deletions cut 0 bases from V and 6 bases from J, with 16 bases between. CDR1 and CDR2 from the germline V gene are SGHRS and YFSETQ. This chain's CDR3 is CASSLDKKVGFNEQFF. The CDR3 coding sequence is TGCGCCAGCAGCTTGGACAAAAAAGTAGGTTTCAATGAGCAGTTCTTC.

CDR3 DNA sequence: TGTGCCAGCAGACGGATGACAGGGGAAGGGTTCTTC. Translated, it gives CASRRMTGEGFF. This sequence joins TRBV7-9 and TRBJ2-1, with 8 bases matching TRBD1. This CDR3 comprises 12 residues. Germline loops: CDR1 SEHNR, CDR2 FQNEAQ (reference sequence). The V gene end was trimmed by 6 bases and the J gene end by 15 bases; junction bases not matched to a gene: 10. Combining the CDR3 with reference TRBV7-9 and TRBJ2-1 gives the whole variable domain DTGVSQNPRHKITKRGQNVTFRCDPISEHNRLYWYRQTLGQGPEFLTYFQNEAQLEKSRLLSDRFSAERPKGSFSTLEIQRTEQGDSAMYLCASRRMTGEGFFGPGTRLTVL.

The DNA for the CDR3 is TGTGCCAGCAACTCAGGGAGGTTGAACACCGGGGAGCTGTTTTTT. This translates into CASNSGRLNTGELFF. The chain carries TRBV6-1 and TRBJ2-2; tentative D call: TRBD2 (6 bases). The CDR3 is 15 residues long. Germline V gene sequence: CDR1 MNHNS, CDR2 SASEGT. V dropped 7 bases and J dropped 1 base, with 13 bases sitting between them.

The J gene is TRBJ2-6, the V gene TRBV15; TRBD1 is a possible D gene (5 bases). The CDR3 totals 18 residues. Trimming took off 5 bases at V and 2 bases at J, with 19 bases between the two ends. The germline gives CDR1 LNHNV, CDR2 YYDKDF (reference sequence). In DNA form, the CDR3 reads TGTGCCACCAGCCCGGGTCATTTCAGGGTGGCTGGGGCCAACGTCCTGACTTTC. This gives the protein CATSPGHFRVAGANVLTF.

The chain joins TRBV5-1 to TRBJ2-5; TRBD2 matches at 9 bases. V shed 1 base and J 4 bases; nucleotides not matched to a gene: 5. Looked up from germline, CDR1 is SGHRS and CDR2 is YFSETQ. The CDR3 loop spans 15 amino acids. The CDR3 sequence: CASSLQGLAGETQYF. The CDR3 DNA follows: TGCGCCAGCAGCTTGCAGGGACTAGCTGGAGAGACCCAGTACTTC.

This clonotype has a single count. V is TRBV20-1 and J is TRBJ2-6; 7 bases match TRBD1. CDR1 is DFQATT, CDR2 SNEGSKA, per germline (reference sequence). V was pared by 6 bases and J by 2 bases, with 7 bases of the junction left unmatched. The CDR3 contains 15 residues. The CDR3 loop is CSALDRSAGANVLTF. CDR3 DNA sequence: TGCAGTGCCCTGGACAGGTCGGCTGGGGCCAACGTCCTGACTTTC.

This clonotype was seen ten or more times. The V gene is TRBV20-1, the J gene TRBJ2-1; possibly TRBD1 for D (5 bases). Germline assignment: CDR1 DFQATT and CDR2 SNEGSKA (reference sequence). Trimming removed 6 bases from V and 10 bases from J, with 16 bases in between. This CDR3 spans 12 amino acids. CDR3 protein: CSAARVAGEQFF. CDR3 coding DNA: TGCAGTGCCGCCAGGGTTGCCGGAGAGCAGTTCTTC.

The table lists this clonotype with a few counts. This chain uses TRBV12-3 or TRBV12-4 with TRBJ2-1; 10 bases match TRBD2. The trim removed 5 bases at V and 3 bases at J, leaving 10 bases unmatched. This CDR3 contains 17 residues. The DNA for the CDR3 is TGTGCCAGCAGTCCAGCGGGGGGGCCGCCCCACTACAATGAGCAGTTCTTC. The encoded protein is CASSPAGGPPHYNEQFF.

V and J are TRBV28 and TRBJ2-6; D uncertain. Germline-derived CDR1 and CDR2 are MDHEN and SYDVKM. There are 14 residues in the CDR3. V lost 6 bases to trimming and J lost 2 bases, with 8 bases between them. The DNA of the CDR3 is TGTGCCAGCAGCCCCCGAACTGGGGCCAACGTCCTGACTTTC. As protein: CASSPRTGANVLTF.

This chain uses TRBV3-1 with TRBJ2-7; D possibly corresponds to TRBD1 (5 bases). The CDR3 covers 14 residues. The V gene lost 1 base and the J gene lost 2 bases, with 9 bases spanning the gap. Germline V lookup: CDR1 LGHDT, CDR2 YNNKEL (reference sequence). The CDR3, as DNA: TGTGCCAGCAGCCAAGCCCCAGGGCCCTACGAGCAGTACTTC. As protein: CASSQAPGPYEQYF.

J is TRBJ2-7 and V is TRBV27; 8 bases match TRBD2. Germline loops: CDR1 MNHEY, CDR2 SMNVEV (reference sequence). The CDR3 contains 16 residues. Trimming cost V 6 bases and J 2 bases; bases outside gene matches: 12. This CDR3 is CASSGRGTFKPYEQYF. In nucleotides, the CDR3 is TGTGCCAGCAGCGGGAGGGGTACATTTAAGCCCTACGAGCAGTACTTC.

This clonotype was observed a handful of times. V usage is TRBV5-6 and J usage is TRBJ2-3; no firm D call. Looked up from germline, CDR1 is SGHDT and CDR2 is YYEEEE. The CDR3 loop spans 15 amino acids. The V end was cut by 4 bases, the J end by 0 bases, with 12 bases between. CDR3 coding DNA: TGTGCCAGCAGCGTCCGGGTCTGGAGCACAGATACGCAGTATTTT. This codes for CASSVRVWSTDTQYF.

The sample holds a few counts of this clonotype. This chain joins TRBV20-1 and TRBJ2-5; no firm D call. This CDR3 contains 13 residues. With 0 bases removed from V and 2 bases from J, the gap between germline ends came to 7 bases. Germline CDR1 reads DFQATT; CDR2 reads SNEGSKA (reference sequence). DNA for the CDR3: TGCAGTGCTAGAGATATGGGGCAAGAGACCCAGTACTTC. Translation: CSARDMGQETQYF.

This clonotype was counted a few times. The rearrangement links TRBV9 to TRBJ2-1; 14 bases line up with TRBD2. Per the germline V gene, CDR1 is SGDLS and CDR2 is YYNGEE. J lost 4 bases, V lost 3 bases, and 3 bases had no gene match. This CDR3 contains 16 residues. Here the CDR3 reads CASSARTSGGYNEQFF. In nucleotides, the CDR3 is TGTGCCAGCAGCGCCCGGACTAGCGGGGGGTACAATGAGCAGTTCTTC.

The V gene is TRBV5-6, the J gene TRBJ2-7; no definite D call. This CDR3 is 11 amino acids long. Trimming took 4 bases from V and 5 from J, leaving 7 bases between them. Looked up from germline, CDR1 is SGHDT and CDR2 is YYEEEE. CDR3 residues: CASSDSNEQYF. CDR3 coding DNA: TGTGCCAGCAGCGACTCAAACGAGCAGTACTTC.